The 32 T cell receptor beta chains below come from one sample, sequenced in a study of blood T cell repertoires in COVID-19. Profiling relied on immunoSEQ multiplex PCR, and the TCRdb table lists in-frame clones only, not all of them. The table records approximately 200,000 clones, roughly 82% of them present only once. The sequencing sample was made of PBMCs or T cells enriched from blood (not recorded which). These receptors were collected from a man between 35 and 55 years old who had recovered from COVID-19.

J is TRBJ1-3 and V is TRBV3-1 (or the pseudogene TRBV3-2), with D perhaps TRBD1 (5 bases). V lost 3 bases and J 8 bases, leaving 11 bases between the germline ends. The CDR3 length is 13 residues. Germline CDR1 and CDR2: LGHDT and YNNKEL (reference sequence). The CDR3 is CASSQMGGDTIYF. The CDR3, as DNA: TGTGCCAGCAGCCAGATGGGGGGGGACACCATATATTTT.

The chain joins TRBV5-1 to TRBJ1-1; TRBD1 aligns across 8 bases. This CDR3 comprises 17 residues. The germline V gene encodes CDR1 SGHRS and CDR2 YFSETQ. Germline trimming cut 3 bases from V and 2 bases from J; bases unmatched to any gene: 12. The CDR3 protein is CASSSTPGQVGNTEAFF. The CDR3 DNA reads TGCGCCAGCAGCTCTACGCCGGGACAGGTCGGAAACACTGAAGCTTTCTTT.

V is TRBV4-3 and J is TRBJ1-2; D is unresolved. V was pared by 0 bases and J by 10 bases, with 15 bases between. The CDR3 spans 14 residues. Germline CDR1 and CDR2: LGHNA and YSLEER. The CDR3 bases are TGCGCCAGCAGCCAAGATCAAGCGGACGGTTACTACACCTTC. Its protein product is CASSQDQADGYYTF.

The chain joins TRBV7-8 to TRBJ1-6; the D is unclear. Germline CDR1 and CDR2: SGHVS and FQNEAQ. Deletions cut 2 bases from V and 9 bases from J, with 14 bases between. This CDR3 has 15 residues. The CDR3 loop is CASSLSGVLGSPLHF. The DNA for the CDR3 is TGTGCCAGCAGCTTAAGTGGAGTCTTGGGTTCACCCCTCCACTTT.

The chain uses TRBV7-9 and TRBJ2-2; the match to TRBD1 covers 10 bases. The CDR3 is made up of 14 amino acids. V was clipped by 5 bases and J by 6 bases; unmatched bases: 3. The germline V gene encodes CDR1 SEHNR and CDR2 FQNEAQ (reference sequence). The DNA for the CDR3 is TGTGCCAGCAGCCCGGGACAGGGGTCCGGGGAGCTGTTTTTT. Translating gives CASSPGQGSGELFF.

The rearrangement joins TRBV7-8 to TRBJ2-4; TRBD1 aligns across 9 bases. V was pared by 5 bases and J by 4 bases, with 3 bases of the junction left unmatched. The CDR3 covers 14 residues. The germline CDR1 and CDR2 sequences are SGHVS and FQNEAQ. CDR3 in amino acids: CASSPGQGKNIQYF. CDR3 nucleotides: TGTGCCAGCAGCCCGGGACAGGGTAAAAACATTCAGTACTTC.

The rearrangement links TRBV2 to TRBJ1-4; TRBD1 matches 8 bases. Germline CDR1 reads SNHLY; CDR2 reads FYNNEI. The V gene end was trimmed by 7 bases and the J gene end by 7 bases; junction bases not matched to a gene: 8. The CDR3 is 14 amino acids. The chain's CDR3 is CASTADRVSEKLFF. The CDR3 bases are TGTGCCAGCACCGCGGACAGGGTGTCTGAAAAACTGTTTTTT.

J is TRBJ2-5 and V is TRBV15; 11 positions match TRBD2. In germline, CDR1 is LNHNV, CDR2 YYDKDF (reference sequence). The CDR3 has 15 residues. After removal of 5 bases from V and 2 bases from J, the junction contained 4 bases not matched to a gene. CDR3 sequence: CATSGTSGPQETQYF. The DNA for the CDR3 is TGTGCCACCAGCGGGACTAGCGGCCCTCAAGAGACCCAGTACTTC.

In its sample, this clone was seen a few times. The gene calls are TRBV28 and TRBJ1-6, with 8 bases aligning to TRBD1. Trimming removed 4 bases from V and 8 bases from J; junction bases left unmatched: 7. The CDR3 contains 15 residues. Germline V gene lookup returns CDR1 MDHEN and CDR2 SYDVKM. CDR3 sequence: CASSSTGTGYSPLHF. The CDR3 nucleotides read TGTGCCAGCAGTTCTACCGGGACAGGTTATTCACCCCTCCACTTT.

This chain connects TRBV4-1 to TRBJ2-3; D call uncertain. This CDR3 contains 18 residues. CDR1 and CDR2 from the germline V gene are MGHRA and YSYEKL. V was clipped by 1 base and J by 2 bases, with 19 bases between them. CDR3 bases: TGCGCCAGCAGCCAAGCGCAGACTGCCACCTTAAACACAGATACGCAGTATTTT. It is translated as CASSQAQTATLNTDTQYF.

This clone was detected once. The chain carries TRBV12-3 or TRBV12-4 and TRBJ2-3; D uncertain. The CDR3 covers 13 residues. V shed 6 bases and J shed 0 bases, with 7 bases lying between them. The DNA of the CDR3 is TGTGCCAGCAGCCGCGGCAGCACAGATACGCAGTATTTT. Its protein is CASSRGSTDTQYF.

This clone turned up a few times. This sequence joins TRBV28 and TRBJ1-3, with D hard to call. The V end lost 5 bases, the J end lost 4 bases, and 15 bases lay between the germline ends. CDR1 is MDHEN, CDR2 SYDVKM, per germline. The CDR3 runs to 15 residues. For the CDR3, the DNA is TGTGCCAGCAGTCCCGGTCCGTTATCCGGAAACACCATATATTTT. This sequence encodes CASSPGPLSGNTIYF.

The genes are TRBV7-9 and TRBJ2-5; D unclear. The CDR3 covers 13 residues. Trimming stripped 2 bases from V and 4 bases from J, with 8 bases between. Germline values: CDR1 SEHNR, CDR2 FQNEAQ (reference sequence). CDR3 DNA sequence: TGTGCCAGCAGCTTATACGGTATAGAGACCCAGTACTTC. This translates into CASSLYGIETQYF.

This chain joins TRBV3-1 (or the pseudogene TRBV3-2) and TRBJ1-2; a weak D match, TRBD1 (6 bases). The CDR3 has 15 amino acids. Germline lookup yields CDR1 LGHDT and CDR2 YNNKEL (reference sequence). Trimming stripped 0 bases from V and 6 bases from J, with 14 bases between. CDR3 in DNA: TGTGCCAGCAGCCAAGATATGAGGGGGGGGAATGGCTACACCTTC. Amino acids: CASSQDMRGGNGYTF.

This chain uses TRBV7-9 with TRBJ2-1, with TRBD2 matching over 8 bases. Germline CDR1 reads SEHNR; CDR2 reads FQNEAQ (reference sequence). V was clipped by 4 bases and J by 5 bases; unmatched bases: 1. The CDR3 is made up of 13 amino acids. CDR3 amino acids: CASSYSGDNEQFF. The CDR3 coding sequence is TGTGCCAGCAGCTATAGCGGGGACAATGAGCAGTTCTTC.

The chain joins TRBV5-6 to TRBJ2-7; possible D gene TRBD1, 6 bases. Germline assignment: CDR1 SGHDT and CDR2 YYEEEE. Trimming cost V 4 bases and J 1 base, with 9 bases left between them. The CDR3 covers 13 residues. Here the CDR3 DNA reads TGTGCCAGCAGCCCCAGGGGATCCTACGAGCAGTACGTC. It yields the protein CASSPRGSYEQYV.

The genes are TRBV6-5 and TRBJ2-7; TRBD1 is a possible D gene (5 bases). This CDR3 contains 14 residues. The germline V gene has CDR1 MNHEY and CDR2 SVGAGI. Trimming shortened V by 6 bases and J by 3 bases, and 15 bases separated the two germline ends. The CDR3 sequence is CASSPRAGRYEQYV. The DNA of the CDR3 is TGTGCCAGCAGCCCCAGAGCAGGGCGCTACGAGCAGTACGTC.

In this sample, this clone turned up once. This chain uses TRBV6-5 with TRBJ2-3; 7 bases are shared with TRBD1. The CDR3 sequence is 16 residues long. Germline-derived CDR1 and CDR2 are MNHEY and SVGAGI. Trimming removed 0 bases from V and 4 bases from J; junction bases left unmatched: 7. The CDR3 DNA follows: TGTGCCAGCAGTTACTCGACGACAGGGTTGGCAGATACGCAGTATTTT. Translated: CASSYSTTGLADTQYF.

The V call is TRBV5-4, the J call TRBJ1-2; 12 bases match TRBD1. The CDR3 is 13 amino acids. Germline values: CDR1 SGHNT, CDR2 YYREEE (reference sequence). The ends lost 10 bases at V and 4 bases at J; junction bases unmatched: 5. In DNA form, the CDR3 reads TGTGCCTCCGGGACAGGGGGCATCTATGGCTACACCTTC. This sequence encodes CASGTGGIYGYTF.

This clone was recorded only once. The chain recombines TRBV28 with TRBJ1-4; D is perhaps TRBD1 (5 bases). With 1 base removed from V and 8 bases from J, the gap between germline ends came to 14 bases. The CDR3 sequence is 15 residues long. Germline V gene lookup returns CDR1 MDHEN and CDR2 SYDVKM. Here the CDR3 reads CASSLSTGGREKLFF. The CDR3 DNA follows: TGTGCCAGCAGTTTATCGACGGGGGGTCGGGAAAAACTGTTTTTT.

This rearrangement joins TRBV7-2 to TRBJ2-7; D might be TRBD1 (6 bases). Germline lookup yields CDR1 SGHTA and CDR2 FQGNSA. The V end was cut by 5 bases, the J end by 1 base, with 9 bases between. The CDR3 loop spans 13 amino acids. CDR3 sequence (DNA): TGTGCCAGCAGCGAACAGGGATCCTACGAGCAGTACGTC. Translation: CASSEQGSYEQYV.

This clone was seen more than once but under ten times. The V gene is TRBV29-1, the J gene TRBJ2-7, with 8 bases fitting TRBD2. Germline CDR1 SQVTM, CDR2 ANQGSEA. This CDR3 comprises 13 residues. V gave up 5 bases and J gave up 5 bases; unmatched junction bases: 8. This CDR3 reads CSVQGPAGDEQYV. As DNA, the CDR3 is TGCAGCGTTCAGGGTCCAGCGGGAGACGAGCAGTACGTC.

The chain employs TRBV27 and TRBJ1-1; a possible D gene is TRBD1 (5 bases). The CDR3 has 13 residues. Between the trimmed V and J ends, which lost 2 bases and 4 bases, there was a span of 8 bases. Germline V gene sequence: CDR1 MNHEY, CDR2 SMNVEV (reference sequence). CDR3 region: CASSLGGTTEAFF. The DNA for the CDR3 is TGTGCCAGCAGTTTAGGGGGGACCACTGAAGCTTTCTTT.

J is TRBJ1-2 and V is TRBV4-3, with a possible D match to TRBD1 (5 bases). Germline assignment: CDR1 LGHNA and CDR2 YSLEER. This CDR3 region has 14 residues. V lost 4 bases to trimming and J lost 3 bases, with 12 bases between them. The DNA of the CDR3 is TGCGCCAGCAGCCCCTGGGGGGGGGACTATGGCTACACCTTC. This translates into CASSPWGGDYGYTF.

The chain has TRBV7-9 and TRBJ2-3, with D perhaps TRBD2 (6 bases). The CDR3 length is 13 residues. V lost 5 bases, J lost 0 bases, and 6 bases lay in between. Germline CDR1 and CDR2: SEHNR and FQNEAQ (reference sequence). This CDR3 reads CASSRGSTDTQYF. The CDR3 coding sequence is TGTGCCAGCAGCCGGGGGAGCACAGATACGCAGTATTTT.

J is TRBJ1-3 and V is TRBV2; maybe TRBD1 (5 bases). The CDR3 has 14 residues. The V and J ends lost 4 bases and 4 bases respectively, with 11 bases between them. Germline values: CDR1 SNHLY, CDR2 FYNNEI. CDR3 in DNA: TGTGCCAGCAGTGCGCAGGGCACCGGAAACACCATATATTTT. Amino acids: CASSAQGTGNTIYF.

With regard to this clone: The same CDR3 also results from other DNA sequences found in this sample. The chain couples TRBV19 to TRBJ2-3; 9 nucleotides line up with TRBD1. The germline V gene encodes CDR1 LNHDA and CDR2 SQIVND (reference sequence). V lost 6 bases to trimming and J lost 3 bases; unmatched junction nucleotides: 4. The CDR3 is made up of 14 amino acids. The DNA of the CDR3 is TGTGCCAGTAGCATCGGACAGGGGACAGATACGCAGTATTTT. This translates into CASSIGQGTDTQYF.

The chain employs TRBV6-5 and TRBJ1-4; TRBD1 matches 9 bases. CDR3 length: 15 amino acids. The germline V gene has CDR1 MNHEY and CDR2 SVGAGI. With 9 bases clipped from V and 5 bases from J, the junction kept 10 bases outside the gene matches. The chain's CDR3 is CASLGDGTGNEKLFF. The DNA of the CDR3 is TGTGCCAGTCTCGGGGACGGGACAGGGAATGAAAAACTGTTTTTT.

The rearrangement joins TRBV24-1 to TRBJ1-1, with D hard to call. The germline CDR1 and CDR2 sequences are KGHDR and SFDVKD. The V gene lost 7 bases and the J gene lost 1 base, with 9 bases spanning the gap. This CDR3 has 13 residues. Here the CDR3 DNA reads TGTGCCACCAGGTCGGCAGGGAACACTGAAGCTTTCTTT. Its protein is CATRSAGNTEAFF.

As for this clone: Other nucleotide sequences in the sample specify the same CDR3. CDR3 sequence (DNA): TGTGCCAGCAGCTTAGGCGGCTCTGGAAACACCATATATTTT. Translating it yields CASSLGGSGNTIYF. This chain joins TRBV7-2 and TRBJ1-3; D is uncertain. This CDR3 region has 14 residues. From germline, CDR1 is SGHTA and CDR2 FQGNSA. The V end was cut by 1 base, the J end by 0 bases, with 4 bases between.

This clone was observed at least ten times. CDR3 sequence (DNA): TGTGCCAGCAGTTTGGACAGGGACCCCGCCGGGGCCAACGTCCTGACTTTC. Translation gives CASSLDRDPAGANVLTF. The chain links TRBV2 to TRBJ2-6, with 8 bases that match TRBD1. CDR3 length: 17 amino acids. Germline V gene data show CDR1 as SNHLY and CDR2 as FYNNEI. V shed 5 bases and J 4 bases; nucleotides not matched to a gene: 10.

This chain joins TRBV10-3 and TRBJ1-1; D is perhaps TRBD1 (5 bases). Germline V CDR1 and CDR2: ENHRY, SYGVKD. This CDR3 spans 13 amino acids. V was shortened by 4 bases and J by 1 base, with 7 bases between the two germline ends. The CDR3 DNA is TGTGCCATCAGTGGACAGCCGAACACTGAAGCTTTCTTT. This translates into CAISGQPNTEAFF.